The rows below give T cell receptor beta chains drawn from one sample of a study of blood T cell repertoires in COVID-19. Sequencing was performed with immunoSEQ multiplex PCR; in TCRdb, only in-frame clones are kept and a portion is missing. The sample consists of about 670,000 clones, 90% of them appearing once. Sequencing was carried out using peripheral blood. These receptors were collected from a woman aged 18-29 years with acute or convalescent COVID-19. CDR3s include the opening cysteine and the closing phenylalanine or tryptophan. A D gene is named only where the DNA matches it firmly. Where a row states a size, it is once, few, many or the class of an expanded clone; other rows omit it.

J gene | clone size | V gene | D gene | CDR3 DNA | CDR3 protein
TRBJ2-7 | few | TRBV19 | TRBD2 | TGTGCCAGTAGTTCCCAGCGGGGCTCCTACGAGCAGTACTTC | CASSSQRGSYEQYF
TRBJ2-6 | . | TRBV7-9 | . | TGTGCCAGCAGCTTAGCATCTCCTGGGGCCAACGTCCTGACTTTC | CASSLASPGANVLTF
TRBJ1-1 | . | TRBV5-4 | . | TGTGCCAGCGCCGGGGGGACACCCTTGAACACTGAAGCTTTCTTT | CASAGGTPLNTEAFF
TRBJ2-1 | . | TRBV7-2 | . | TGTGCCAGCAGCTCCTTACGAGGGCAGTTCTTC | CASSSLRGQFF
TRBJ1-6 | once | TRBV27 | . | TGTGCCAGCAGCCGCGGGACTGTGAGGGCACGGAATTCACCCCTCCACTTT | CASSRGTVRARNSPLHF
TRBJ1-2 | . | TRBV7-9 | . | TGTGCCAGCAGCTCCCTCAGGGGCTATGGCTACACCTTC | CASSSLRGYGYTF
TRBJ1-1 | . | TRBV27 | . | TGTGCCAGCAGTCAGGGAAACACTGAAGCTTTCTTT | CASSQGNTEAFF
TRBJ1-1 | . | TRBV9 | . | TGTGCCAGCAGCGTAGGGGACTCAACCCGTGAGGACACTGAAGCTTTCTTT | CASSVGDSTREDTEAFF
TRBJ2-7 | . | TRBV10-3 | TRBD2 | TGTGCCATCCGGGGGGGGGTACCCTCCTACGAGCAGTACTTC | CAIRGGVPSYEQYF
TRBJ1-1 | . | TRBV15 | TRBD1 | TGTGCCACCGGGTTACAGGGGGAGTTACTCGAAGCTTTCTTT | CATGLQGELLEAFF
TRBJ1-4 | . | TRBV7-9 | TRBD1 | TGTGCCAGCAGCTTAGAGGGGACAGTTAATGAAAAACTGTTTTTT | CASSLEGTVNEKLFF
TRBJ2-1 | . | TRBV12-3/TRBV12-4 | . | TGTGCCAGCGGGGGGTACCGGGACAGACAGTTCTTC | CASGGYRDRQFF
TRBJ2-2 | . | TRBV13 | TRBD1 | TGTGCCAGCAGCTCCGGGACAGGGCACACCGGGGAGCTGTTTTTT | CASSSGTGHTGELFF
TRBJ1-2 | . | TRBV3-1/TRBV3-2 | TRBD1 | TGTGCCAGCAGCCAGTCAACCGGACAGGGGGCGCGGGGCTACACCTTC | CASSQSTGQGARGYTF
TRBJ1-5 | . | TRBV7-8 | . | TGTGCCAGCAGCTTCCAGCCGGCAGGGGCTGACCTCATACAGCCCCAGCATTTT | CASSFQPAGADLIQPQHF
TRBJ1-4 | . | TRBV30 | . | TGTGCCTGGAGTGTCGGGTCGGGGGGTGAAAAACTGTTTTTT | CAWSVGSGGEKLFF
TRBJ1-2 | . | TRBV12-3/TRBV12-4 | . | TGTGCCAGCAGTATCCGGGACATCTATGGCTACACCTTC | CASSIRDIYGYTF
TRBJ2-7 | once | TRBV19 | TRBD1 | TGTGCCAGTAGTAAGGCCCGGGACAGCCCCTACGAGCAGTACTTC | CASSKARDSPYEQYF
TRBJ1-1 | few | TRBV6-4 | TRBD1 | TGTGCCAGCAGTGACGAAGGGGGCGATTTGACTGAAGCTTTCTTT | CASSDEGGDLTEAFF
TRBJ2-1 | . | TRBV2 | TRBD2 | TGTGCCAGCAGTATTAGCGGGGGGGCAAGCGATGAGCAGTTCTTC | CASSISGGASDEQFF
TRBJ1-5 | . | TRBV12-3/TRBV12-4 | . | TGTGCCAGCAGCGCTAAGAGGGCTCAGCCCCAGCATTTT | CASSAKRAQPQHF
TRBJ2-2 | . | TRBV9 | TRBD2 | TGTGCCAGCAGCGTAGTGGAGACTAGCGGGGGGGAACCTGGGGAGCTGTTTTTT | CASSVVETSGGEPGELFF
TRBJ2-7 | . | TRBV15 | TRBD1 | TGTGCCACCAGCAGAGACAGGGGGCTTGGCGAGCAGTACTTC | CATSRDRGLGEQYF
TRBJ1-2 | . | TRBV27 | TRBD1 | TGTGCCAGCAGAGGGGACAGGGGGCTTTCATATGGCTACACCTTC | CASRGDRGLSYGYTF
TRBJ2-7 | . | TRBV9 | TRBD2 | TGTGCCAGCAGCCTGGGACTAGCGGGGGGGAACGAGCAGTACTTC | CASSLGLAGGNEQYF
TRBJ2-2 | . | TRBV7-3 | . | TGTGCCAGCAGCCCTGCGAACACCGGGGAGCTGTTTTTT | CASSPANTGELFF
TRBJ2-7 | . | TRBV13 | . | TGTGCCAGCAGCTTACTATATTTAGGGGACGAGCAGTACTTC | CASSLLYLGDEQYF
TRBJ2-1 | . | TRBV4-3 | . | TGCGCCAGCAGCCAAGAGGGCCAGGGTGGTTCAGTTACTGAGCAGTTCTTC | CASSQEGQGGSVTEQFF
TRBJ2-2 | . | TRBV6-2/TRBV6-3 | . | TGTGCCAGCAGTTACAGACAAACCGGGGAGCTGTTTTTT | CASSYRQTGELFF
TRBJ1-4 | . | TRBV27 | . | TGTGCCAGCAGTTTACGGCTACAGGTGTCTAATGAAAAACTGTTTTTT | CASSLRLQVSNEKLFF
TRBJ1-1 | . | TRBV6-5 | TRBD1 | TGTGCCAGCAGTTTCACAGGGGACACTGAAGCTTTCTTT | CASSFTGDTEAFF
TRBJ1-1 | . | TRBV7-2 | TRBD1 | TGTGCCAGCACCGGGGGACAGAAGAACACTGAAGCTTTCTTT | CASTGGQKNTEAFF
TRBJ1-2 | . | TRBV3-1/TRBV3-2 | . | TGTGCCAGCAGCCCCAAGCTCAGGGACTATGGCTACACCTTC | CASSPKLRDYGYTF
TRBJ1-1 | . | TRBV19 | . | TGTGCCAGTAGTATCCCGGGAGGGGCTTTCTTT | CASSIPGGAFF
TRBJ1-1 | once | TRBV28 | TRBD1 | TGTGCCAGCAGTTTATCTCGGACAGGGGGCGGATCGTCGACTGAAGCTTTCTTT | CASSLSRTGGGSSTEAFF
TRBJ1-2 | . | TRBV5-4 | . | TGTGCCAGCAGCTCTGAGATGTCGAGATATGGCTACACCTTC | CASSSEMSRYGYTF
TRBJ2-1 | . | TRBV29-1 | TRBD2 | TGCAGCTATTGCCTAGCGGGGGGGCGCAGCAATGAGCAGTTCTTC | CSYCLAGGRSNEQFF
TRBJ1-3 | . | TRBV3-1/TRBV3-2 | . | TGTGCCAGCAGCCAAGGAGGTAAACTCCGTGCCTCTGGAAACACCATATATTTT | CASSQGGKLRASGNTIYF
TRBJ1-6 | . | TRBV3-1/TRBV3-2 | . | TGTGCCAGCAGCCCCTCTGGGGCCCACAATTCACCCCTCCACTTT | CASSPSGAHNSPLHF
TRBJ1-5 | . | TRBV19 | TRBD1 | TGTGCCAGTAGTTCGGGCACAGGGGGGCGCAATCAGCCCCAGCATTTT | CASSSGTGGRNQPQHF
TRBJ1-5 | . | TRBV30 | . | TGTGCCTGGAGAGACGGGTACGCCCAGCATTTT | CAWRDGYAQHF
TRBJ1-1 | . | TRBV7-9 | . | TGTGCCAGCAGCTCGTACAGGGACGGGGCTGAAGCTTTCTTT | CASSSYRDGAEAFF
TRBJ1-1 | . | TRBV9 | . | TGTGCCAGCAGCTCCGAGGGGGACACTGAAGCTTTCTTT | CASSSEGDTEAFF
TRBJ1-6 | . | TRBV19 | TRBD1 | TGTGCCACCTCGGACAGGGCGGATCCCCTCCACTTT | CATSDRADPLHF
TRBJ2-3 | . | TRBV5-4 | TRBD2 | TGTGCCAGCAGTTCAGGACTAGCGGACACAGATACGCAGTATTTT | CASSSGLADTDTQYF
TRBJ1-6 | . | TRBV5-1 | . | TGCGCCAGCAGCTCGGACAGAGTTTCACCCCTCCACTTT | CASSSDRVSPLHF
TRBJ2-4 | . | TRBV11-2 | . | TGTGCCAGCAGCTTAGAGGGCCAGTTTGCGGGCATTCAGTACTTC | CASSLEGQFAGIQYF
TRBJ1-1 | . | TRBV19 | . | TGTGCCAGTAGCCCCAGGGTACCCAGAGAAGCTTTCTTT | CASSPRVPREAFF
TRBJ2-1 | . | TRBV12-5 | TRBD1 | TGTGCTAGTGTCCCCCGGGACAGGGGTAGCTATGAGCAGTTCTTC | CASVPRDRGSYEQFF
TRBJ2-7 | . | TRBV2 | TRBD2 | TGTGCCAGCAGTGAAGTAGCGGGGGGGCCAGGCGAGCAGTACTTC | CASSEVAGGPGEQYF
TRBJ1-5 | . | TRBV10-3 | . | TGTGCCATCAGTGCGGACAGTTCCTATCAGCCCCAGCATTTT | CAISADSSYQPQHF
TRBJ1-2 | . | TRBV19 | . | TGTGCCAGTAGTATCCAGACAGGTCTTAACTATGGCTACACCTTC | CASSIQTGLNYGYTF